Reported below is one T cell receptor beta chain. These data are taken from a study of blood T cell repertoires in COVID-19. The overall study: Acute and convalescent COVID-19 samples came from the United States, Italy and Spain. PBMCs, B-cell-depleted T cells, or T cells provided the cDNA or gDNA that made up the material.

This CDR3 region has 14 residues. The V and J ends lost 3 bases and 8 bases, in that order; junction bases with no gene match: 6. Germline CDR1 SGDLS, CDR2 YYNGEE. Patients at the Seattle site were enrolled during active infection and followed longitudinally. Authors' methods: Cell counts per sample came from amplifying reference gene primers. Here immunoSEQ multiplex PCR was the method, and the copy in TCRdb shows in-frame clones only, minus some. For V, J and clone size, that table is used; D and trimming come from the DNA. The sample has roughly 400,000 clones; approximately 87% are singletons. Sequencing was carried out using peripheral blood. This sequence originates from a woman aged 55-69 years with COVID-19, enrolled during active disease. The J gene is TRBJ1-4, the V gene TRBV9; the match to TRBD1 covers 8 bases. The CDR3 loop is CASSASTGVEKLFF. The CDR3, as DNA: TGTGCCAGCAGCGCCTCGACAGGGGTAGAAAAACTGTTTTTT.